The clone carrying this T cell receptor (beta chain) was counted a single time. Repertoires were generated with immunoSEQ multiplex PCR, while TCRdb's copy carries only in-frame clones and drops some. Of about 16,000 clones listed, 65% to 75% are singletons. Germline assignment: CDR1 SQVTM and CDR2 ANQGSEA. Trimming took 4 bases from V and 6 from J, leaving 13 bases between them. This CDR3 spans 12 amino acids. These data come from a study of neoadjuvant anti-PD-1 for oral cavity cancer. This TCR was sampled from a person between 40 and 85 years old with oral cavity squamous cell carcinoma. Sequenced material: PBMCs, taken before nivolumab (anti-PD-1) treatment. The chain recombines TRBV29-1 with TRBJ2-7; a possible D gene is TRBD2 (5 bases). CDR3 DNA sequence: TGCAGCGTTGGAGGAGGTCCCTCCGAGCAGTACTTC. This sequence encodes CSVGGGPSEQYF.